The rows below give T cell receptor beta chains drawn from one sample of a study of cytomegalovirus exposure and HLA in healthy donors. Only in-frame clones appear in the TCRdb table, and some are missing; sequencing was by immunoSEQ multiplex PCR. Among under 120,000 clones listed, roughly 71% were seen once. Material for sequencing was PBMCs. The receptors come from a man aged 35-49 years in good health and CMV-seropositive. Both conserved end residues are part of each CDR3. A D gene is named only where the DNA matches it firmly. Not every row has a clone size; where given, it reads once, few, many or a size class.

j_gene	v_gene	d_gene	abundance	CDR3nt	CDR3aa
TRBJ2-1	TRBV28	TRBD2	NA	TGTGCCAGCAGTCACGGGACTAGCGACTACAATGAGCAGTTCTTC	CASSHGTSDYNEQFF
TRBJ1-3	TRBV2	NA	NA	TGTGCCAGCAGCCTCCATCAGGGCCCGTCGGATCGAAACACCATATATTTT	CASSLHQGPSDRNTIYF
TRBJ2-2	TRBV10-3	TRBD2	NA	TGTGCCATCAGTCTAGCGGGAGGCGGCACCGGGGAGCTGTTTTTT	CAISLAGGGTGELFF
TRBJ1-5	TRBV19	NA	NA	TGTGCCAGTGGCCTCAATCAGCCCCAGCATTTT	CASGLNQPQHF
TRBJ2-1	TRBV9	TRBD1	NA	TGTGCCAGCAGGAGGACAGGGGGAAATGAGCAGTTCTTC	CASRRTGGNEQFF
TRBJ1-1	TRBV7-9	TRBD1	NA	TGTGCCAGCAGCTCCCTTACAGGGGGCCTGAGTGAAGCTTTCTTT	CASSSLTGGLSEAFF
TRBJ2-7	TRBV30	NA	NA	TGTGCCTGGAGTGGCACCACAAGCTCCTACGAGCAGTACTTC	CAWSGTTSSYEQYF
TRBJ1-1	TRBV5-6	NA	NA	TGTGCCAGCAGCTGGAGGACGGGGAACACTGAAGCTTTCTTT	CASSWRTGNTEAFF
TRBJ2-7	TRBV19	TRBD1	NA	TGTGCCAGTAGTTCATCCGGGACAGGGGGCTACGAGCAGTACTTC	CASSSSGTGGYEQYF
TRBJ2-7	TRBV27	NA	NA	TGTGCCAGCAGTCAGGCGCCAGGGGCCTACGAGCAGTACTTC	CASSQAPGAYEQYF
TRBJ1-1	TRBV10-3	NA	few	TGTGCCATCAGGGGTACAGGGACCGAAGCTTTCTTT	CAIRGTGTEAFF
TRBJ1-4	TRBV9	TRBD1	few	TGTGCCAGCAGTGCCGGGACAGGGAATGAAAAACTGTTTTTT	CASSAGTGNEKLFF
TRBJ1-4	TRBV11-2	TRBD1	once	TGTGCCAGCAGGACAGGGGCTACAACTAATGAAAAACTGTTTTTT	CASRTGATTNEKLFF
TRBJ2-3	TRBV13	TRBD2	NA	TGTGCCAGCAGCCCCTTAGCGGGTAGCACAGATACGCAGTATTTT	CASSPLAGSTDTQYF
TRBJ1-4	TRBV15	TRBD1	NA	TGTGCCACCAGCAGTCTGCCAGGGGGTAATGAAAAACTGTTTTTT	CATSSLPGGNEKLFF
TRBJ2-1	TRBV7-9	TRBD1	NA	TGTGCCAGCAGCAAGACAGGGTTGGGATACAATGAGCAGTTCTTC	CASSKTGLGYNEQFF
TRBJ2-1	TRBV13	TRBD2	NA	TGTGCCAGCAGCTTAGGCCTGGGGAGGGCCCCCTACAATGAGCAGTTCTTC	CASSLGLGRAPYNEQFF
TRBJ2-7	TRBV7-2	TRBD1	NA	TGTGCCAGCAGCCCCGGACAGGGCTACGAGCAGTACTTC	CASSPGQGYEQYF
TRBJ2-1	TRBV6-5	NA	few	TGTGCCAGCAGTTATGGGGCCGCGACCGGAAATGAGCAGTTCTTC	CASSYGAATGNEQFF
TRBJ1-1	TRBV5-1	TRBD1	NA	TGCGCCAGCAGCTGGACAGGGGGAGGGACTGAAGCTTTCTTT	CASSWTGGGTEAFF
TRBJ1-6	TRBV30	NA	few	TGTGCCTGGAGTAGACAGGTTTCACCCCTCCACTTT	CAWSRQVSPLHF
TRBJ2-7	TRBV30	NA	NA	TGTGCCTGGAGTTCGCGCACAGGCGCCTACGAGCAGTACTTC	CAWSSRTGAYEQYF
TRBJ2-7	TRBV5-1	TRBD2	NA	TGCGCCAGCAGCCAGATAGCGGGAGGAACCTACGAGCAGTACTTC	CASSQIAGGTYEQYF
TRBJ1-2	TRBV7-9	TRBD1	NA	TGTGCCAGCAGCGAACCGGGACAGGGGGTCTATGGCTACACCTTC	CASSEPGQGVYGYTF
TRBJ2-6	TRBV7-3	NA	few	TGTGCCAGCAGCCCTACTAGCTCTGGGGCCAACGTCCTGACTTTC	CASSPTSSGANVLTF
TRBJ1-5	TRBV5-4	NA	NA	TGTGCCAGCAGCTTGGCTCCAGGCGGGAATCAGCCCCAGCATTTT	CASSLAPGGNQPQHF
TRBJ1-2	TRBV28	TRBD1	few	TGTGCCAGCAGTCCGACAGGGACCGGTGGCTACACCTTC	CASSPTGTGGYTF
TRBJ2-2	TRBV25-1	TRBD1	few	TGTGCCAGCAGTGAATATGGACAGGGGACCGGGGAGCTGTTTTTT	CASSEYGQGTGELFF
TRBJ2-1	TRBV19	NA	once	TGTGCCAGTAGTATCCCAGGGGTCGAGCAGTTCTTC	CASSIPGVEQFF
TRBJ1-1	TRBV6-1	TRBD1	few	TGTGCCAGCACCCTACAGGGGACCACTGAAGCTTTCTTT	CASTLQGTTEAFF
TRBJ1-3	TRBV5-1	NA	NA	TGCGCCAGCAGCACAGGCTCTGGAAACACCATATATTTT	CASSTGSGNTIYF
TRBJ2-3	TRBV2	TRBD2	NA	TGTGCCAGTAAAGGAGCGGGAGGTAGACCAGATACGCAGTATTTT	CASKGAGGRPDTQYF
TRBJ2-3	TRBV30	NA	NA	TGTGCCTGGTCTTTGGCGGTGACAGATACGCAGTATTTT	CAWSLAVTDTQYF
TRBJ1-2	TRBV7-9	NA	NA	TGTGCCAGCAGCTTAGAGCCTATTGGCTACACCTTC	CASSLEPIGYTF
TRBJ2-3	TRBV28	NA	NA	TGTGCCAGGCAGGGTGAGAGACTTGGAGATACGCAGTATTTT	CARQGERLGDTQYF
TRBJ1-5	TRBV7-2	NA	NA	TGTGCCAGCAGCTCCGAGGGTGGCGGCAATCAGCCCCAGCATTTT	CASSSEGGGNQPQHF
TRBJ2-5	TRBV6-1	NA	NA	TGTGCCAGCAACGGAGGCCTCCAAGAGACCCAGTACTTC	CASNGGLQETQYF
TRBJ1-5	TRBV6-8	NA	few	TGTGCCAGCAGTTACTACGGAGGGACCCAGCCCCAGCATTTT	CASSYYGGTQPQHF
TRBJ2-1	TRBV7-8	TRBD1	NA	TGTGCCAGCAGCTTGGGACAGGGAAGCGAGCAGTTCTTC	CASSLGQGSEQFF
TRBJ2-1	TRBV15	NA	NA	TGTGCCACCAGCAGAGATTTCGGGAATGAGCAGTTCTTC	CATSRDFGNEQFF
TRBJ2-3	TRBV27	NA	NA	TGTGCCAGCAGTCCCATAAGGACTACAGGCACAGATACGCAGTATTTT	CASSPIRTTGTDTQYF
TRBJ2-7	TRBV4-3	NA	once	TGCGCCAGCAGCCCCGGAGTGGCTGACGAGCAGTACTTC	CASSPGVADEQYF
TRBJ2-6	TRBV7-9	NA	few	TGTGCCAGCAGCCAAACAGGGTTCAAGACTGGGGCCAACGTCCTGACTTTC	CASSQTGFKTGANVLTF
TRBJ2-7	TRBV27	TRBD2	NA	TGTGCCAGCAGTCCTGAGCTAGCGGGAGCTTCCTACGAGCAGTACTTC	CASSPELAGASYEQYF
TRBJ2-7	TRBV9	TRBD1	NA	TGTGCCAGCAGCCGCCTAGGGGGCGACGAGCAGTACTTC	CASSRLGGDEQYF
TRBJ1-1	TRBV6-1	NA	NA	TGTGCCAGCACCCTAGGAAACACTGAAGCTTTCTTT	CASTLGNTEAFF
TRBJ1-2	TRBV28	NA	NA	TGTGCCAGCAGTCCCATCGGAGGGGTGAGCTATGGCTACACCTTC	CASSPIGGVSYGYTF
TRBJ1-1	TRBV9	TRBD1	NA	TGTGCCAGCAGCCCAGGGGGGAGTGGCACTGAAGCTTTCTTT	CASSPGGSGTEAFF
TRBJ2-1	TRBV10-3	TRBD1	NA	TGTGCCATCAGTGTCCAGGGGGACGAGCAGTTCTTC	CAISVQGDEQFF
TRBJ2-1	TRBV19	NA	NA	TGTGCAAGCCGGAGTAGCCCCTACAATGAGCAGTTCTTC	CASRSSPYNEQFF
TRBJ2-3	TRBV30	TRBD1	NA	TGTGCCTGGCTGACGAGGGGGCATACAGATACGCAGTATTTT	CAWLTRGHTDTQYF
TRBJ1-4	TRBV9	TRBD1	few	TGTGCCAGCAACCGGGACAGTACTAATGAAAAACTGTTTTTT	CASNRDSTNEKLFF
TRBJ2-5	TRBV30	NA	once	TGTGCCTGCCGGGACACCCCGAGGAAGACCCAGTACTTC	CACRDTPRKTQYF
TRBJ2-1	TRBV6-1	TRBD1	NA	TGTGCCAGCAGTGAGCGAGGAGGGGGACAGGGTGTTCATGAGCAGTTCTTC	CASSERGGGQGVHEQFF
TRBJ2-1	TRBV19	TRBD1	once	TGTGCCAGTAGAAGGAAGGGACAGGGGACCCCGAATGAGCAGTTCTTC	CASRRKGQGTPNEQFF